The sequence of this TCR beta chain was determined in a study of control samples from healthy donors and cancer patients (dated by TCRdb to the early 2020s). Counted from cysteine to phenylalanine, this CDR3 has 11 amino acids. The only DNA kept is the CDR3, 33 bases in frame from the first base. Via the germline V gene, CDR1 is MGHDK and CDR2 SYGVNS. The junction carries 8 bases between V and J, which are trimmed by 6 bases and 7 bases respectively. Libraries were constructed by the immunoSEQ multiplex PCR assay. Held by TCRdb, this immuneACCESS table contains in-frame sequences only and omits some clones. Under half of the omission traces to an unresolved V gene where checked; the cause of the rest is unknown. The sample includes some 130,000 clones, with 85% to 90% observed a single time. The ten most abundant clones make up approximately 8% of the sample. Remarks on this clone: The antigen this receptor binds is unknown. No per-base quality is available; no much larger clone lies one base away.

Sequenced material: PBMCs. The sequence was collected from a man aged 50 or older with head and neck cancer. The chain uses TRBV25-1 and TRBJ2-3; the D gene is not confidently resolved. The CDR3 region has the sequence CASREANTQYF. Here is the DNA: TGTGCCAGCAGGGAAGCGAATACGCAGTATTTT.